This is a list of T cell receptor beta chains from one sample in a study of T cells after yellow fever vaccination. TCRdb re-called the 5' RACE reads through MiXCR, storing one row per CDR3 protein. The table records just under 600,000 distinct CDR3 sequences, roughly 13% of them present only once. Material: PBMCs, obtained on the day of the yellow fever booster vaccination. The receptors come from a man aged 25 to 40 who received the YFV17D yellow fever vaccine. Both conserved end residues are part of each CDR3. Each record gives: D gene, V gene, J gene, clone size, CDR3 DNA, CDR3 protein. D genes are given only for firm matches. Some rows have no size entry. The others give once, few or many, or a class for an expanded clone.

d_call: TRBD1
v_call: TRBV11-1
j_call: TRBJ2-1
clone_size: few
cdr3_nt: TGTGCCAGCAGCTCACTCCCGGACAGGGGGTATAGTACCTACAATGAGCAGTTCTTC
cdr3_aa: CASSSLPDRGYSTYNEQFF

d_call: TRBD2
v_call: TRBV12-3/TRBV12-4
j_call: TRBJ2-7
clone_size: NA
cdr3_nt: TGTGCCAGCAGTTTTGTAGGGGAGGGCTACGAGCAGTACTTC
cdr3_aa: CASSFVGEGYEQYF

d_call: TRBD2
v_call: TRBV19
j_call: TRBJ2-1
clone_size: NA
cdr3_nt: TGTGCCAGTAGTATCGAGGAGGGAGGGCCGTACAATGAGCAGTTCTTC
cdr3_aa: CASSIEEGGPYNEQFF

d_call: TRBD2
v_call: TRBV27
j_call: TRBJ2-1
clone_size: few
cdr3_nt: TGTGCCAGCAGTTTATATGGCACTAGCGTGCTAGAATCAGAGCAGTTCTTC
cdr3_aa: CASSLYGTSVLESEQFF

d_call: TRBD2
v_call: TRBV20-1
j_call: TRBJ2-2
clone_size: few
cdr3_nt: TGCTGTGCTAGAGATCTTCTAGCGGGAGGTACCGGGGAGCTGTTTTTT
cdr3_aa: CCARDLLAGGTGELFF

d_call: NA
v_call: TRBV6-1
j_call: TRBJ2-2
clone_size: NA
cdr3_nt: TGTGCCAGCAGCCCGGGTAGGGGGATTAACACCGGGGAGCTGTTTTTT
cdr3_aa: CASSPGRGINTGELFF

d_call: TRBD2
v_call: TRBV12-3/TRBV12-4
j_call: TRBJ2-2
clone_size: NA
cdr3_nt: TGTGCCTGCAGTCCCCAAGTCGGAGCGGGAGTGAGGAACGGGGAGCTGTTTTTT
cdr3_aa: CACSPQVGAGVRNGELFF

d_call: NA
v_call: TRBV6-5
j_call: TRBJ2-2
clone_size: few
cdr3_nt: TGTGCCAGCAGTTACTCGACAGGGAGGACCGGGGAGCTGTTTTTT
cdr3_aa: CASSYSTGRTGELFF

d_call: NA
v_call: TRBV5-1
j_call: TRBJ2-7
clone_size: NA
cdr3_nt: TGCGCCAGCACCCCCGTCTGGGGTCGGGAGCAGTACTTC
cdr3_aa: CASTPVWGREQYF

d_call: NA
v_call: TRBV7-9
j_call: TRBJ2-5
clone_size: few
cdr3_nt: TGTGCCAGCAGCCGCAGGAAGGGGGAGGACAGTCAAGAGACCCAGTACTTC
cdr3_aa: CASSRRKGEDSQETQYF

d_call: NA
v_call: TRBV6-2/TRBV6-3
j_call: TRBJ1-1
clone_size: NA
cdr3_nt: TGTGCCAGCATCGCCCAGGGGCTTTGGGACACTGAAGCTTTCTTT
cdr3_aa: CASIAQGLWDTEAFF

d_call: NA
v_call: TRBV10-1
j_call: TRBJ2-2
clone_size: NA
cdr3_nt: TGCGCCAGCAGTGGTACGGGACACACCGGGGAGCTGTTTTTT
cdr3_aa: CASSGTGHTGELFF

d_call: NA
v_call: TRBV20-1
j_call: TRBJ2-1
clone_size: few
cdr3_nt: TGCAGTGCTAGAGATGCCGCGGGATATACCTACAATGAGCAGTTCTTC
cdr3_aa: CSARDAAGYTYNEQFF

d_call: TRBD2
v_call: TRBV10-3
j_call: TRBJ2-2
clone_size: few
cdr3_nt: TGTGCCATCAGAGAGCGGGAGGGTAACACCGGGGAGCTGTTTTTT
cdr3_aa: CAIREREGNTGELFF

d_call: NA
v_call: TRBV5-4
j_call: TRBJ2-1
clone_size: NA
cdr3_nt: TGTGCCAGCAGCCAGGCGGGAAACAATGAGCAGTTCTTC
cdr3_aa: CASSQAGNNEQFF

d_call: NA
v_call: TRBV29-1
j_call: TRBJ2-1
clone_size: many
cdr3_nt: TGCAGCGTTGCTATCAGTGTTGACAATGAGCAGTTCTTC
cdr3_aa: CSVAISVDNEQFF

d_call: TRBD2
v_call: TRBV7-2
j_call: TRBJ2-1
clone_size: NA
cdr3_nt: TGTGCCAGCAGCGTGGCGGGAGGCCCTAACAATGAGCACTTCTTC
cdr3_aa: CASSVAGGPNNEHFF

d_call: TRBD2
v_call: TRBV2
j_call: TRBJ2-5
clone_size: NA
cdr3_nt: TGTGCCAGCAGTGAAGGGGCGGCTAGCGGGAGAAGAGAGACCCAGTACTTC
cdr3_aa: CASSEGAASGRRETQYF

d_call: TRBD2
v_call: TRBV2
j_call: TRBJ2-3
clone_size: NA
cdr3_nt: TGTGCCAGCAGTGCCCTAGCGGACACAGATACGCAGTATTTT
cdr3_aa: CASSALADTDTQYF

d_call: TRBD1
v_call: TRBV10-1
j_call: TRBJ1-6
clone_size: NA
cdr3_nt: TGCGCCAGCAGTCCGGGACAGGGGGTCTCACCCCTCCACTTT
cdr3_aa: CASSPGQGVSPLHF

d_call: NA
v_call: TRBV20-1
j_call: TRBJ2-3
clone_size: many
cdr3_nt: TGCAGTGCTAGTCGGACAGATACGCAGTATTTT
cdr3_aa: CSASRTDTQYF

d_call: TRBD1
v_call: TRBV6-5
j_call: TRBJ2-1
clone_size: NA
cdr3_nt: TGTGCCAGCAGTTCGGGACAGGGGCCCAGCTGGGGCAATGAGCAGTTCTTC
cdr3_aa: CASSSGQGPSWGNEQFF

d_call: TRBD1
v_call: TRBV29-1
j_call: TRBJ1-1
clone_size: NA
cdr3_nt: TGCAGCGTTGATAGACAGGGTGGGGACACTGAAGCTTTCTTT
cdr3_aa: CSVDRQGGDTEAFF

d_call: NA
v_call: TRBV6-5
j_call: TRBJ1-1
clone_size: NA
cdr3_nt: TGTGCCAGCAGTTACTCTGGGGGTGGGGAAGCTTTCTTT
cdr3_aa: CASSYSGGGEAFF

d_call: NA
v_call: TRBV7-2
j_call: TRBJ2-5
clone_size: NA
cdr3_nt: TGTGCCAGCAGCTTAGCGCGGCGGCAGTACCAAGAGACCCAGTACTTC
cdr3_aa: CASSLARRQYQETQYF

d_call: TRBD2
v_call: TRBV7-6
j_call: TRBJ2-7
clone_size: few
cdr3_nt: TGTGCCAGCAGCTTAGGCTCCAGCGGGAGGGCTGAGCAGTACTTC
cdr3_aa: CASSLGSSGRAEQYF

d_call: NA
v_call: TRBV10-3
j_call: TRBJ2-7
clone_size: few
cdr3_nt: TGTGCCATCAGCTCCGGGACGTACTCCTACGAGCAGTACTTC
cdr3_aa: CAISSGTYSYEQYF

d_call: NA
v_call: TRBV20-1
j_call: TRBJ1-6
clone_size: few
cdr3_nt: TGCAGTGCTAGAGGTGGGGGGAATCTCCTCCACTTT
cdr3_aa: CSARGGGNLLHF

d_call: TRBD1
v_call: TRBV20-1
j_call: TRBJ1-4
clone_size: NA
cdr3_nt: TGCAGTGCTAGAGACTTCCGGGACAGGGACGAAAAACTGTTTTTT
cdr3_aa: CSARDFRDRDEKLFF

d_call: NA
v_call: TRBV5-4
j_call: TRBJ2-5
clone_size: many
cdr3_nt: TGTGCCAGCAGCTTAGGACTATCTCAAGAGACCCAGTACTTC
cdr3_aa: CASSLGLSQETQYF

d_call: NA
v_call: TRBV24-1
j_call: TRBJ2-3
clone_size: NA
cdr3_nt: TGTGCCACCGGAAGCTCGGAGCACACAGATACGCAGTATTTT
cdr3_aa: CATGSSEHTDTQYF

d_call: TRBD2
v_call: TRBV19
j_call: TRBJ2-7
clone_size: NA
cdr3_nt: TGTGCCAGAGATAGCGGGGTGTTAGGGGAGCAGTACTTC
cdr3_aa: CARDSGVLGEQYF